This TCR beta chain was sequenced in a study of identical twins. Study outcomes and limitations: Its conclusions, products of cross-sectional statistical analysis, did not come from following the same donors. Insertions were reduced in abundant cord blood beta clonotypes but not in memory repertoires.

TCRdb processed the 5' RACE reads anew with MiXCR; each CDR3 protein has one entry. Among about 200,000 distinct CDR3 sequences listed, about 10% were seen once. In every case, the donor was a healthy Caucasian. At least ten counts were recorded for this clonotype. Antigen: not known. Trimming stripped 0 bases from V and 6 bases from J, with 9 bases between. There are 14 residues in the CDR3. Germline V gene data show CDR1 as LGHNA and CDR2 as YNFKEQ. Material: memory T cells sorted from blood. The gene calls are TRBV4-2 and TRBJ2-1; either TRBD1 or TRBD2 may supply D (5 bases each). The clonotype was recovered from a man aged 50 or older in good health. CDR3 region: CASSQDGTTNEQFF. The CDR3 coding sequence is TGTGCCAGCAGCCAAGATGGGACCACCAATGAGCAGTTCTTC.